Reported below is one TCR beta chain. Its antigen is as yet unknown. The data stem from a study of persistence of HIV-infected CD4 T cells. Findings of the study overall: Antigen-responding cells were enriched for degenerate expanded CDR3beta sequences. Proviral oligoclonality tracked with TCR oligoclonality within the same sorted cells. Compared with CD3/CD28-stimulated cells, CMV- and Gag-responding cells showed lower TCRbeta richness.

Germline V lookup: CDR1 SGHDN, CDR2 FVKESK. V was pared by 0 bases and J by 7 bases, with 7 bases between. The CDR3 covers 13 residues. The stimulus was an HIV-1 Gag 15-mer peptide pool, 1 ug/peptide/mL. Memory cells lacking CD40L and CD69 with high CD45RO were sorted. Donors had CD4+ T cell counts above 400 cells/uL and were CMV-seropositive. This was the immunoSEQ version 4 assay in survey mode. Clones were sequenced by immunoSEQ multiplex PCR, and TCRdb holds only the in-frame ones, with some missing. The top ten clones hold about a sixth of a sample with 30,000 to 35,000 clones, 82% of them seen once.

The chain joins TRBV14 to TRBJ1-5; D unresolved. The sequence was obtained from an adult woman with HIV who was CMV-seropositive. The source was CD4+ T cells sorted from PBMCs after 18-hour stimulation, collected from a patient who received antiretroviral therapy. CDR3 sequence: CASSQDLGQPQHF. In DNA, the CDR3 is TGTGCCAGCAGCCAAGATCTAGGACAGCCCCAGCATTTT.